This T cell receptor (beta chain) was captured by sequencing in a study of OX40 agonist ivuxolimab in advanced cancers. This clone was counted a few times. The V and J ends lost 1 base and 1 base respectively, with 10 bases between them. The CDR3 covers 14 residues. Per germline, CDR1 GTSNPN and CDR2 SVGIG (reference sequence). The table came from immunoSEQ multiplex PCR; TCRdb's copy has only in-frame clones and leaves some out. Of roughly 100,000 clones in the sample, roughly 93% are singletons; the top ten hold about 0.24%. The rearrangement uses TRBV30 and TRBJ1-2; D possibly corresponds to TRBD1 (5 bases). This TCR derives from an adult with an advanced solid tumor such as melanoma, head and neck, liver or kidney cancer. Sequences were derived from CD4+ or CD8+ T cells sorted from blood, sampled in a trial of the OX40 agonist ivuxolimab. CDR3 in DNA: TGTGCCTGGAGTGGGACATTCTTTAACTATGGCTACACCTTC. It codes for CAWSGTFFNYGYTF.